This T cell receptor beta chain was identified in a study of T cell changes during pregnancy in multiple sclerosis. Produced via immunoSEQ multiplex PCR; TCRdb's table is partial and in-frame only. The table shows more than 35,000 clones, with approximately 92% occurring only once. CDR3 size: 14 residues. In germline, CDR1 is MNHNY, CDR2 SVGAGI (reference sequence). The V and J ends lost 4 bases and 2 bases respectively, with 9 bases between them. The rearrangement links TRBV6-6 to TRBJ1-5; a possible D gene is TRBD1 (5 bases). This specimen consisted of CD4+ T cells from peripheral blood mononuclear cells, obtained in the third trimester of pregnancy. The receptor comes from a female donor in good health, enrolled as a control in a pregnancy study. The CDR3 loop reads CASSFDSGNQPQHF. CDR3 nucleotide sequence: TGTGCCAGCAGTTTTGACAGTGGCAATCAGCCCCAGCATTTT.